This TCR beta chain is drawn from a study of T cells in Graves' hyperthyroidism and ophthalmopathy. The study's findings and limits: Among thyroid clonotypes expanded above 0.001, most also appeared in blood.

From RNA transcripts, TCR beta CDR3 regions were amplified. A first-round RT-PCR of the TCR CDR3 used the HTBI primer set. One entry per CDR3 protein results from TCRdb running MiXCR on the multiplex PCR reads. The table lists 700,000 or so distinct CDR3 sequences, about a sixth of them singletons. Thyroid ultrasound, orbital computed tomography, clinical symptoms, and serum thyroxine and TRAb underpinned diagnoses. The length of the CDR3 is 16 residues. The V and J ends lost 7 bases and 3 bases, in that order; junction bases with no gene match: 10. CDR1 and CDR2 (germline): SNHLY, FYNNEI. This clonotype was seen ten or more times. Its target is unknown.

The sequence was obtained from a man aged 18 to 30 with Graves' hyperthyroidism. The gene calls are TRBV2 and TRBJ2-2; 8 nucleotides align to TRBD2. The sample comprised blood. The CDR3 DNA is TGTGCCAGCACCCCGGGGGCGGGAGGTCACACCGGGGAGCTGTTTTTT. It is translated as CASTPGAGGHTGELFF.